The 20 T cell receptor beta chains listed next were all sequenced from one sample in a study of blood T cells in healthy people across ages. It was with a sample-barcoded 5' primer and a J-beta primer mix that a second PCR of about 6 to 12 cycles was run. TCRdb reprocessed the 5' RACE reads via MiXCR and lists one record per CDR3 protein. The sample lists over a million distinct CDR3 sequences; about 42% were seen once. The sample taken for sequencing was blood. The receptors stem from a woman younger than 35 in good health.

Only a few counts were recorded for this clonotype. The chain combines TRBV30 with TRBJ1-1; D unresolved. V lost 0 bases, J lost 6 bases, and 14 bases lay in between. CDR1 GTSNPN and CDR2 SVGIG come from the germline V gene (reference sequence). The CDR3 runs 14 residues. CDR3 residues: CAWSVLGSNAEAFF. Here the CDR3 DNA reads TGTGCCTGGAGTGTACTGGGTAGTAACGCTGAAGCTTTCTTT.

This chain joins TRBV25-1 and TRBJ2-7; D is uncertain. Germline V gives CDR1 MGHDK, CDR2 SYGVNS. The CDR3 spans 12 residues. V gave up 4 bases and J gave up 3 bases, with 7 bases separating them. CDR3 residues: CASSGPIYEQYF. CDR3 DNA: TGTGCCAGCAGTGGGCCTATCTACGAGCAGTACTTC.

The chain is built from TRBV10-3 and TRBJ2-3; 8 bases fit TRBD2. Germline assignment: CDR1 ENHRY and CDR2 SYGVKD. J lost 3 bases, V lost 2 bases, and 10 bases had no gene match. This CDR3 contains 17 residues. DNA of the CDR3: TGTGCCATCAGTGAGACCCCCGGGAGGGTTAAGACAGATACGCAGTATTTT. This gives the protein CAISETPGRVKTDTQYF.

The gene calls are TRBV21-1 and TRBJ1-4; the table calls TRBD1, which could not be checked here. TRBV21-1 is annotated as a pseudogene. The CDR3 consists of 15 residues. CDR3 sequence: CASSKAETVVEKLFF. The CDR3 DNA reads TGTGCCAGCAGCAAAGCAGAGACAGTAGTTGAAAAACTGTTTTTT.

A few counts support this clonotype. The V call is TRBV3-1, the J call TRBJ1-2; TRBD1 aligns across 7 bases. The germline gives CDR1 LGHDT, CDR2 YNNKEL (reference sequence). The junction had 7 bases not matched to a gene; V was cut back by 5 bases and J by 4 bases. CDR3 size: 14 residues. The CDR3 is CASSGNRDSYGYTF. CDR3 bases: TGTGCCAGCAGCGGAAATCGGGACAGCTATGGCTACACCTTC.

The V call is TRBV3-1, the J call TRBJ2-7, with 7 bases aligning to TRBD1. Germline CDR1 and CDR2: LGHDT and YNNKEL (reference sequence). V shed 0 bases, J shed 3 bases, and the junction held 5 bases outside the gene matches. CDR3 length: 15 residues. The CDR3 bases are TGTGCCAGCAGCCAAGAGGCCGCAGGGGGCTACGAGCAGTACTTC. It is translated as CASSQEAAGGYEQYF.

This clonotype has just a few counts. The J gene is TRBJ2-1, the V gene TRBV20-1, with 7 nucleotides matching TRBD1. The V segment lost 7 bases and the J segment 1 base; nucleotides outside the gene matches: 4. The CDR3 is 13 amino acids. The germline V gene encodes CDR1 DFQATT and CDR2 SNEGSKA (reference sequence). CDR3 protein: CSVQTGSYNEQFF. In nucleotides, the CDR3 is TGCAGTGTACAGACAGGGTCCTACAATGAGCAGTTCTTC.

This clonotype has just one count. This may stem from a read error, because a much larger clone lies one nucleotide away. V gene TRBV12-3 or TRBV12-4 combines with J gene TRBJ1-2; 11 bases fit TRBD1. V dropped 6 bases and J dropped 7; count of bases not matched to a gene: 4. The length of the CDR3 is 13 residues. CDR3 loop: CASSTGTGGGYTF. In DNA, the CDR3 is TGTGCCAGCAGCACCGGGACAGGGGGTGGCTACACCTTC.

The chain employs TRBV30 and TRBJ1-1; possible D gene TRBD1, 5 bases. Germline CDR1 and CDR2: GTSNPN and SVGIG (reference sequence). The CDR3 contains 16 residues. The V end was cut by 3 bases, the J end by 0 bases, with 17 bases between. The CDR3 DNA reads as TGTGCCTGGAGGGGGATTTTGGGGGAGATGAACACTGAAGCTTTCTTT. Amino acid sequence: CAWRGILGEMNTEAFF.

This clonotype has a single count. Compared with germline, one end of the junction differs, possibly owing to a read error. The chain recombines TRBV5-1 with TRBJ2-5; the match to TRBD1 covers 7 bases. Per germline, CDR1 SGHRS and CDR2 YFSETQ. The CDR3 length is 16 residues. The CDR3 nucleotides are TGCGCCAGCAGCCTGCGCGGAGACAGGGCCGAAGAGACCCTGTACTTC. It codes for CASSLRGDRAEETLYF.

This rearrangement joins TRBV5-1 to TRBJ2-3; D is unresolved. Germline V gives CDR1 SGHRS, CDR2 YFSETQ. V was cut by 0 bases and J by 4 bases, with 6 bases left in between. CDR3 length equals 13 residues. CDR3 sequence: CASSLAEADTQYF. In nucleotides, the CDR3 is TGCGCCAGCAGCTTGGCCGAAGCAGATACGCAGTATTTT.

The genes are TRBV19 and TRBJ2-2, with 8 bases that match TRBD1. Germline values: CDR1 LNHDA, CDR2 SQIVND (reference sequence). V shed 7 bases, J shed 7 bases, and the junction held 11 bases outside the gene matches. CDR3 length: 15 residues. For the CDR3, the DNA is TGTGCCAGTAAAATTCTCCAGGGGGCCGGCGGGGAGCTGTTTTTT. Its translation: CASKILQGAGGELFF.

The gene calls are TRBV20-1 and TRBJ1-4; D is possibly TRBD1 (6 bases). V was pared by 5 bases and J by 4 bases, with 20 bases between. This CDR3 spans 16 amino acids. CDR1 and CDR2 (germline): DFQATT, SNEGSKA (reference sequence). DNA for the CDR3: TGCAGTGCTCCGCCGGGGGCTGGGGACCTTAATGAAAAACTGTTTTTT. It specifies CSAPPGAGDLNEKLFF.

This clonotype showed up just a few times. CDR3 region: CASSVDGAGPQHF. The CDR3 region has the DNA TGTGCCAGCAGTGTGGACGGGGCTGGGCCCCAGCATTTT. This chain uses TRBV12-3 or TRBV12-4 with TRBJ1-5, with a weak D call TRBD1 (5 bases). Trimming removed 5 bases from V and 9 bases from J, with 14 bases in between. The CDR3 is made up of 13 amino acids.

This chain connects TRBV29-1 to TRBJ1-1; 7 bases align to TRBD1. The trim removed 6 bases at V and 3 bases at J, leaving 10 bases unmatched. The CDR3 has 14 residues. Per the germline V gene, CDR1 is SQVTM and CDR2 is ANQGSEA. The CDR3 region is CSVHPTGLDTEAFF. The CDR3 region has the DNA TGCAGCGTCCACCCGACAGGGCTGGACACTGAAGCTTTCTTT.

This clonotype turned up a few times. The junction departs from the called germline gene at one end, perhaps through a read error. V gene TRBV7-7 combines with J gene TRBJ2-7; TRBD2 might be the D (6 bases). The CDR3 totals 14 residues. Germline lookup yields CDR1 SSHAT and CDR2 FNYEAQ (reference sequence). The CDR3 region has the DNA TGTGCTAGCAGCTTAAGGTGGGGGGACTACGAGCAGTACTTC. Amino acid sequence: CASSLRWGDYEQYF.

This chain links TRBV7-9 with TRBJ2-4, with a possible D match to TRBD2 (6 bases). The J call may be faulty, since TRBJ2-7 better matches the DNA end. Germline lookup yields CDR1 SEHNR and CDR2 FQNEAQ (reference sequence). CDR3 length: 15 amino acids. CDR3: CASSPRAGSPYEQYF. For the CDR3, the DNA is TGTGCCAGCAGCCCTCGGGCGGGAAGCCCCTACGAGCAGTACTTC.

The chain couples TRBV5-1 to TRBJ2-5, with 10 bases fitting TRBD1. Unmatched junction bases numbered 15, after V lost 5 bases and J lost 11 bases. The CDR3 consists of 15 residues. Per germline, CDR1 SGHRS and CDR2 YFSETQ. The DNA of the CDR3 is TGCGCCAGCAGAGGGAGACAGGGGGCGAAGGATGAGCAGTACTTC. Protein: CASRGRQGAKDEQYF.

The chain employs TRBV4-3 and TRBJ2-3; the match to TRBD1 covers 7 bases. Germline V CDR1 and CDR2: LGHNA, YSLEER. V was pared by 3 bases and J by 3 bases, with 6 bases of the junction left unmatched. The CDR3 extends over 15 amino acids. In DNA form, the CDR3 reads TGCGCCAGCAGCCACTCCGGGACAGTAACAGATACGCAGTATTTT. It translates to CASSHSGTVTDTQYF.

This clonotype was observed a handful of times. The rearrangement joins TRBV4-3 to TRBJ2-3; 7 bases fit TRBD2. This CDR3 is 16 amino acids long. The germline V gene encodes CDR1 LGHNA and CDR2 YSLEER. The V segment lost 3 bases and the J segment 0 bases; nucleotides outside the gene matches: 6. The CDR3 spells CASSHVWGGSTDTQYF. CDR3 nucleotides: TGCGCCAGCAGCCATGTTTGGGGGGGAAGCACAGATACGCAGTATTTT.